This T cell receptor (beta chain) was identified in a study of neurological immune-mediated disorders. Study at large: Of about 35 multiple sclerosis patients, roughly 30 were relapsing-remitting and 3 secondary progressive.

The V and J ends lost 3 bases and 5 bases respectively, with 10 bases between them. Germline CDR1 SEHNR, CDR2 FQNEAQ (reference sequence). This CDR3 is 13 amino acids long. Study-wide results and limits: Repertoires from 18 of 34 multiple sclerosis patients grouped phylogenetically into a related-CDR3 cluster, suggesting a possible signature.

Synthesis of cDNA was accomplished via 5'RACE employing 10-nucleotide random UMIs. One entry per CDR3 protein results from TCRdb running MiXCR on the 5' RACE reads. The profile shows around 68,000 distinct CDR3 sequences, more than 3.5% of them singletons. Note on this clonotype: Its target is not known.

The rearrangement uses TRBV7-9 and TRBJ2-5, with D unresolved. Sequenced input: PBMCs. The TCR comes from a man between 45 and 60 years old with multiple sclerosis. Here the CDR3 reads CASSFRGRETQYF. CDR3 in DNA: TGTGCCAGCAGCTTTCGCGGAAGGGAGACCCAGTACTTC.